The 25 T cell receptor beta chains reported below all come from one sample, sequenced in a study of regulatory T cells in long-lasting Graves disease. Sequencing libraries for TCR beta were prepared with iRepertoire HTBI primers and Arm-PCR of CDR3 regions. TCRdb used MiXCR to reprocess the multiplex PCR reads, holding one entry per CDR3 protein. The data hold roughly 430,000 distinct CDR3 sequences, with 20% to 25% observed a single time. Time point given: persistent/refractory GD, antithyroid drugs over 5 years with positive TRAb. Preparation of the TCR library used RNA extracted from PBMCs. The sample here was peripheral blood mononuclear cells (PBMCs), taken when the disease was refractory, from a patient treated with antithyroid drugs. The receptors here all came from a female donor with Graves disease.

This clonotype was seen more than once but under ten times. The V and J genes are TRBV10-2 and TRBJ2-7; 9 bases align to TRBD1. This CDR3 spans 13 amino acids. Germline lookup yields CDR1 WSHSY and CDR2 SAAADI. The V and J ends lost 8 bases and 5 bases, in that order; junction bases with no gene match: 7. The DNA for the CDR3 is TGCGCCAGCGCCTTGACAGGGGGGAACGAGCAGTACTTC. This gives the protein CASALTGGNEQYF.

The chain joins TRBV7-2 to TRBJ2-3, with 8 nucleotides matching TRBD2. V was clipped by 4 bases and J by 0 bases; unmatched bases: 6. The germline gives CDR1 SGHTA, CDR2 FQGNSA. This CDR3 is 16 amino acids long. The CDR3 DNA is TGTGCCAGCAGCTCCCGGACTAGCTATAGCACAGATACGCAGTATTTT. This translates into CASSSRTSYSTDTQYF.

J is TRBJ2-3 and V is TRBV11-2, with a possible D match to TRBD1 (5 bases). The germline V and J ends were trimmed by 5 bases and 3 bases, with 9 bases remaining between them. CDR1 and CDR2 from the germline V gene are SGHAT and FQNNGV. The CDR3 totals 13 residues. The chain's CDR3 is CASSPWTTDTQYF. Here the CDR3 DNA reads TGTGCCAGCAGCCCCTGGACAACAGATACGCAGTATTTT.

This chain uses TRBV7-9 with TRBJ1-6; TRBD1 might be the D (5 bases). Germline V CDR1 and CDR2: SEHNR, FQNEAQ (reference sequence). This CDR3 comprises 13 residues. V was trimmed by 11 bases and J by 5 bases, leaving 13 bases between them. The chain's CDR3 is CAGAQGDNSPLHF. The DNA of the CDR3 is TGTGCCGGTGCGCAGGGCGATAATTCACCCCTCCACTTT.

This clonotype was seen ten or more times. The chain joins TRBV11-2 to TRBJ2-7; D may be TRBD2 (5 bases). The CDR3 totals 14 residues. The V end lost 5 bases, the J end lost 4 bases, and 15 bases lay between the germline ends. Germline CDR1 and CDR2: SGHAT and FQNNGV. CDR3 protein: CASSPGVAGYEQYF. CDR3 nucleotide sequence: TGTGCCAGCAGCCCCGGGGTAGCTGGGTACGAGCAGTACTTC. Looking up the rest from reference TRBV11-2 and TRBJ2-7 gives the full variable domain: EAGVAQSPRYKIIEKRQSVAFWCNPISGHATLYWYQQILGQGPKLLIQFQNNGVVDDSQLPKDRFSAERLKGVDSTLKIQPAKLEDSAVYLCASSPGVAGYEQYFGPGTRLTVT.

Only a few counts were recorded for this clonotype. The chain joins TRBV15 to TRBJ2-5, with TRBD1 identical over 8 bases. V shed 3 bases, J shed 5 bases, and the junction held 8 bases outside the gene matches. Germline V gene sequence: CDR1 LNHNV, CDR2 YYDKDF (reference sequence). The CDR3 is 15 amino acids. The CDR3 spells CATSSGSGGGETQYF. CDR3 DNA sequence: TGTGCCACCAGCAGTGGGTCAGGGGGCGGGGAGACCCAGTACTTC.

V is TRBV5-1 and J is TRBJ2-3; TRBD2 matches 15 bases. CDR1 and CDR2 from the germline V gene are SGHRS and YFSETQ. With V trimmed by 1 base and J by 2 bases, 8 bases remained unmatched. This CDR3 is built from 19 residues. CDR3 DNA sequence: TGCGCCAGCAGCTTGCCCGCCGGGACTAGCGGGAGGACCACAGATACGCAGTATTTT. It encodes CASSLPAGTSGRTTDTQYF. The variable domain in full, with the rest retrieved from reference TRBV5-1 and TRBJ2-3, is KAGVTQTPRYLIKTRGQQVTLSCSPISGHRSVSWYQQTPGQGLQFLFEYFSETQRNKGNFPGRFSGRQFSNSRSEMNVSTLELGDSALYLCASSLPAGTSGRTTDTQYFGPGTRLTVL.

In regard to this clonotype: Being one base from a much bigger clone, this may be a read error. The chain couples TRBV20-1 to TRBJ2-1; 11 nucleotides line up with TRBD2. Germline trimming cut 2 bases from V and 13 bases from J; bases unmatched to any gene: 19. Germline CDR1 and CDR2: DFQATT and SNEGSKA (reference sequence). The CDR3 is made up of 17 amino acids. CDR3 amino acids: CSARTAEGLAVQETQFF. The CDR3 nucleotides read TGCAGTGCTAGAACGGCGGAGGGACTAGCGGTTCAAGAGACCCAGTTCTTC.

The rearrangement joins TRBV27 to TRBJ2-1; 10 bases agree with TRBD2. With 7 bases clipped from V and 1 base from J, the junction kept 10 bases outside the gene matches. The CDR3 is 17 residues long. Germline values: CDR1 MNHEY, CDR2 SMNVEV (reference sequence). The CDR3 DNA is TGTGCCAGCATACGCGTAGCGGGAGGCAGATCCTACAATGAGCAGTTCTTC. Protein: CASIRVAGGRSYNEQFF.

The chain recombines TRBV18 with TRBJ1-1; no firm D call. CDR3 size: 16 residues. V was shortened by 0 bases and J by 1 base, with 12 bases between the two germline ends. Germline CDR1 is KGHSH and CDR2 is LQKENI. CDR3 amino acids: CASSPPVIGQNTEAFF. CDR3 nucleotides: TGTGCCAGCTCACCACCGGTTATAGGGCAGAACACTGAAGCTTTCTTT.

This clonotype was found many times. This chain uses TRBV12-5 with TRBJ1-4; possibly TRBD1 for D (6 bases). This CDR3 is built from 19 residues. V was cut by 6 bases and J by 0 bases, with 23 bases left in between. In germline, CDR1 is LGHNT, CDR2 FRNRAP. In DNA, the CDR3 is TGTGCTAGTGGCCTGCCCCGGACCCTACAGGGAGCAACTAATGAAAAACTGTTTTTT. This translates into CASGLPRTLQGATNEKLFF.

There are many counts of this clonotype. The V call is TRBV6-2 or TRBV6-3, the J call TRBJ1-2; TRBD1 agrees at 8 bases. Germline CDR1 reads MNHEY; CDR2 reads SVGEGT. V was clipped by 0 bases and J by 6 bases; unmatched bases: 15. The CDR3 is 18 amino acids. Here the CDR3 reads CASSYSPGQDILYNGYTF. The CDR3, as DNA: TGTGCCAGCAGTTACTCCCCGGGACAGGATATCTTATATAATGGCTACACCTTC.

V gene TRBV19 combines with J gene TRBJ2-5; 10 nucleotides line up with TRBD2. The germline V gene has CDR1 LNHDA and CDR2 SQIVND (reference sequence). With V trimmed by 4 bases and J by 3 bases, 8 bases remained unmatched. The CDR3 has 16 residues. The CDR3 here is CASSTPGLAAKETQYF. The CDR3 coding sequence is TGTGCCAGTAGTACTCCCGGACTAGCGGCCAAAGAGACCCAGTACTTC.

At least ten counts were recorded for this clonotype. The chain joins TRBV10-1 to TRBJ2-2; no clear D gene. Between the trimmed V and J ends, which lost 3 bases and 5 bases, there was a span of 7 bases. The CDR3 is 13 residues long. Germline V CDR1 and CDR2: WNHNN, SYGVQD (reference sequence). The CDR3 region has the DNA TGCGCCAGCAGTGACACGAGGACCGGGGAGCTGTTTTTT. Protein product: CASSDTRTGELFF.

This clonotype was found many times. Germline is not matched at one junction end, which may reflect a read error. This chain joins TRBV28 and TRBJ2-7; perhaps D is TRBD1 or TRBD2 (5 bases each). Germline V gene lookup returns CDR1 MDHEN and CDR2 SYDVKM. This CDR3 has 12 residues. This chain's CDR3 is CASSLGARERSF. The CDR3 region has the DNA TGTGCCAGCAGTTTAGGCGCCAGGGAGCGAAGCTTC.

CDR3 in amino acids: CASSALQDRGNTGELFF. CDR3 bases: TGTGCCAGCAGCGCCCTCCAGGACAGGGGTAACACCGGGGAGCTGTTTTTT. V is TRBV9 and J is TRBJ2-2, with 9 bases aligning to TRBD1. In germline, CDR1 is SGDLS, CDR2 YYNGEE. CDR3 length: 17 residues. Losses at the gene ends were 3 bases for V and 2 bases for J; bases not matched to a gene: 8.

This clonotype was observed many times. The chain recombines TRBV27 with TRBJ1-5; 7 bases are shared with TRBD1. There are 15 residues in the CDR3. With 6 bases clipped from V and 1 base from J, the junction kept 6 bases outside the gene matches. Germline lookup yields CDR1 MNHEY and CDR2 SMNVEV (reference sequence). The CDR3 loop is CASSLIQGSNQPQHF. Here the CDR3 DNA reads TGTGCCAGCAGCCTAATACAGGGGAGCAATCAGCCCCAGCATTTT.

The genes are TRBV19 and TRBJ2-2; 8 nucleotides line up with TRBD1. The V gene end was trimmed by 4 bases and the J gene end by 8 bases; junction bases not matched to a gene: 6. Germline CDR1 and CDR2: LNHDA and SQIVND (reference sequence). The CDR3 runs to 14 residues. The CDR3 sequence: CASSTGQGVGELFF. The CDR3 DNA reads TGTGCCAGTAGTACCGGACAGGGTGTTGGGGAGCTGTTTTTT.

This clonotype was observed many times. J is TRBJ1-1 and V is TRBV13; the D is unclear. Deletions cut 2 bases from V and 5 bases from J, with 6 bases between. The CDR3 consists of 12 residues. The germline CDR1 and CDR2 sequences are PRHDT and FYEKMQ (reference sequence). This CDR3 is CASSLSVTEAFF. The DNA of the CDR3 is TGTGCCAGCAGCTTAAGCGTAACTGAAGCTTTCTTT.

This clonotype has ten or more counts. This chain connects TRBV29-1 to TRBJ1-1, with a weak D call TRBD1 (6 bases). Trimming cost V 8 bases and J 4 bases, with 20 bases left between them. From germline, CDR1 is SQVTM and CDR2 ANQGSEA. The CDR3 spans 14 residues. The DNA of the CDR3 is TGCAGCATAATGAAAGTGGGGGCCGCCACTGAAGCTTTCTTT. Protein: CSIMKVGAATEAFF.

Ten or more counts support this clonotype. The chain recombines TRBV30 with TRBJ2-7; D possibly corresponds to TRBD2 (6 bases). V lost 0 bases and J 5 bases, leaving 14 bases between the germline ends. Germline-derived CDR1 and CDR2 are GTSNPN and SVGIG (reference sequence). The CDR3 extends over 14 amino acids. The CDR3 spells CAWSVMRGEDEQYF. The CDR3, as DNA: TGTGCCTGGAGTGTAATGCGGGGAGAGGACGAGCAGTACTTC. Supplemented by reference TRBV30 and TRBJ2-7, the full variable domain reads SQTIHQWPATLVQPVGSPLSLECTVEGTSNPNLYWYRQAAGRGLQLLFYSVGIGQISSEVPQNLSASRPQDRQFILSSKKLLLSDSGFYLCAWSVMRGEDEQYFGPGTRLTVT.

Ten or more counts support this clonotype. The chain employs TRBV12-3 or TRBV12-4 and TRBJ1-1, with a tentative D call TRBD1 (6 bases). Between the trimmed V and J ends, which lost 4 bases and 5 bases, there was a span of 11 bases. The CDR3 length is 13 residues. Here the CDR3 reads CASSSQGDTEAFF. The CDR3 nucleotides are TGTGCCAGCAGTTCACAGGGTGATACTGAAGCTTTCTTT.

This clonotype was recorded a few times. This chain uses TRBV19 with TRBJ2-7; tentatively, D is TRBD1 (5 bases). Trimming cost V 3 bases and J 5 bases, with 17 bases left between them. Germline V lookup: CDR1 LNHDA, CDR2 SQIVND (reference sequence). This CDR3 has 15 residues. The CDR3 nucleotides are TGTGCCAGTAGTATGAGGCAGGGCCTTCGGGACGAGCAGTACTTC. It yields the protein CASSMRQGLRDEQYF.

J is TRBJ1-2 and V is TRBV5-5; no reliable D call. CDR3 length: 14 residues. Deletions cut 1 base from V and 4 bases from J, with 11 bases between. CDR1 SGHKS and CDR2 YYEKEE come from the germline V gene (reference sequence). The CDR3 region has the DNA TGTGCCAGCAGCTTGTTTGATGGTGGCTATGGCTACACCTTC. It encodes CASSLFDGGYGYTF.

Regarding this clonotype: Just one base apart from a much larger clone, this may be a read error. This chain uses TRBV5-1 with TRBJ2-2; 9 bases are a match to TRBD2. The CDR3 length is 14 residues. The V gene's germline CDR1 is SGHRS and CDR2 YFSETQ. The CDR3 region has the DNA TGCGCCAGCAGCACGACTAGCGGCACCGGGGAGCTGTCTTTT. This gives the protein CASSTTSGTGELSF.